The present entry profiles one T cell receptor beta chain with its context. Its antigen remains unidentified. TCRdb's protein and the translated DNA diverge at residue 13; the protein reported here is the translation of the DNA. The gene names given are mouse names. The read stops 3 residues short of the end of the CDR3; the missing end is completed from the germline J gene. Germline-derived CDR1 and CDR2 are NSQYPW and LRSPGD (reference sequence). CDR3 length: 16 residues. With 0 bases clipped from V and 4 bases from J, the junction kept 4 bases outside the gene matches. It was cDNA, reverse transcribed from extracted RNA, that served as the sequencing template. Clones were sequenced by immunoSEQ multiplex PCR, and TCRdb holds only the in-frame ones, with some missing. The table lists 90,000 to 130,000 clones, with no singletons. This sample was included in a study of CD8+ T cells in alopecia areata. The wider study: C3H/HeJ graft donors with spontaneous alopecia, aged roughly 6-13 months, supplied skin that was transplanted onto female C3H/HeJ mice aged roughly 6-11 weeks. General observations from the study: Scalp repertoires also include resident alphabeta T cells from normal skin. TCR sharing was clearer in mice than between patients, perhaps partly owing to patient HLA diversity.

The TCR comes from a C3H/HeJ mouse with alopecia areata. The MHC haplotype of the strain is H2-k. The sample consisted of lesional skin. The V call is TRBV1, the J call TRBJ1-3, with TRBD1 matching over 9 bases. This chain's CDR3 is CTCSADNRGPGNTLYF. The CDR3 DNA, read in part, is TGCACCTGCAGTGCAGATAACAGGGGGCCAGGAAATACG. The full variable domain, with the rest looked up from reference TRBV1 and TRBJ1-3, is VTLLEQNPRWRLVPRGQAVNLRCILKNSQYPWMSWYQQDLQKQLQWLFTLRSPGDKEVKSLPGADYLATRVTDTELRLQVANMSQGRTLYCTCSADNRGPGNTLYFGEGSRLIVV.